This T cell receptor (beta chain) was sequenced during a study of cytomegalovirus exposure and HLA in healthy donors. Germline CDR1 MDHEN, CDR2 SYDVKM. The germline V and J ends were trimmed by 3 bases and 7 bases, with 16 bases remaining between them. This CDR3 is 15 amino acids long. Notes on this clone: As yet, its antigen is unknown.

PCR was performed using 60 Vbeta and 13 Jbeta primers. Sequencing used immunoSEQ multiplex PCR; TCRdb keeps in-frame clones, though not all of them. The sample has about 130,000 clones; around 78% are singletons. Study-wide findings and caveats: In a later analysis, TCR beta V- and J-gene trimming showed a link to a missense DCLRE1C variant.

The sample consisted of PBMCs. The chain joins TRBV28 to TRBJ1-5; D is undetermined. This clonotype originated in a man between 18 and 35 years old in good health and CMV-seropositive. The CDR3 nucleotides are TGTGCCAGCAGTTTTCCCGGCGGGGTGGGACAGCCCCAGCATTTT. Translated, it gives CASSFPGGVGQPQHF.